What follows describes a single TCR beta chain. Its target antigen remains unknown. One end of the junction varies from germline; a read error may be responsible. CD8 naive samples consisted of CD45RO-negative cells that were positively selected for CCR7, yielding a CD45RA+CCR7+ population without TemRA cells. The donors were healthy, HIV-negative adults who had no recently reported acute infections or vaccinations. Every donor was a Caucasian adult living in Nashville, Tennessee, USA. Blood was obtained by leukapheresis, after which PBMCs were separated by Ficoll-Histopaque density gradient centrifugation and cryopreserved in liquid nitrogen vapor phase. Analytical flow cytometry was used to check the purity and quantity of every magnetically sorted T cell population. Genomic DNA was isolated from every sorted fraction and measured by UV absorbance on a Nanodrop 2000c. Using the deep immunoSEQ assay, TCR CDR3 regions were amplified from genomic DNA by multiplex PCR. Extracted genomic DNA from each cell subset was spread evenly across all wells of several immunoSEQ 96-well plates, with each plate serving as a replicate. Each replicate PCR for sorted subsets received about 180 ng genomic DNA, equal to tens of thousands of T cell genomes. Purified libraries were quantified with a Qubit 3.0 fluorometer, sized on a Bioanalyzer 2100, and re-quantified with the KAPA Library Quantification kit. Every immunoSEQ 96-well plate was sequenced on a dedicated single-read 150-cycle Illumina NextSeq 550 flow cell. The authors processed their data as follows. Because the immunoSEQ output held only junctional sequences and lacked quality scores, the filtering could not match the filtering applied to full-length reads. Sequences were annotated with PyIR, a Python wrapper for IgBLAST v1.9, and V/J genes and CDR3 were assigned using IMGT germline references. Reads were removed for weak V/J assignments (E-value above 1e-6), missing CDR3, stop codons, out-of-frame junctions, or ambiguous translated residues. A V3J clonotype was defined by an identical inferred V gene, J gene, and CDR3 amino acid sequence. To compute the percentage overlap between repertoires, the number of shared unique clonotypes was divided by the size of the smaller repertoire. Richness of each repertoire was evaluated using RTK rarefaction, the Chao1 estimator, and Recon v2.1 estimates of unobserved clonotypes. OLGA was used to compute generation probabilities for all TCRbeta clonotypes that the gDNA method yielded from a few donors. The table was pulled from immuneACCESS by TCRdb, which kept in-frame rearrangements only. Such tables lose some clones; where checked, under half of the loss comes from unresolved V genes, and the rest has no known cause. The V and J calls and the clone size are those of that table, but D and trimming were determined from the DNA. The sample includes around 2.1 million clones, with about 92% observed a single time. Of the sample, 1.7% is held by the ten largest clones.

These data belong to a study of shared clonotypes between healthy human individuals (dated by TCRdb to between 2020 and 2021). Some background on the complete study: The cohort comprised two women and three men aged 18 to 49 years. For each donor, CD4 naive and CD4 memory were each run on three plates, CD8 naive on two plates, and CD8 memory on one plate. To estimate repertoire size and how much clonotypes are shared between individuals, the study performed deep sequencing of blood TCR repertoires from five healthy adults. Libraries were prepared and TCR repertoires were sequenced by different laboratories using diverse techniques, in order to increase sequencing depth and limit assay-specific biases. Each donor's leukapheresis produced roughly between roughly 0.85 and 9.5 billion PBMCs. Broad study findings and their caveats: Even with the large sequencing depth, rarefaction of the sorted-subset datasets indicated that sequencing was incomplete. Sharing across a handful of donors was observed for approximately 5% of naive CD4, over 3% of naive CD8, 2% to 2.5% of memory CD4, and 0.4% of memory CD8 clonotypes. Higher generation probabilities were observed for clonotypes shared by all four sorted-subset donors than for non-shared clonotypes. The genetic and exposure-history diversity represented was limited by the small number of donors. Naive subsets generally had larger estimated clonotype richness than memory subsets did. Pairwise subsampling indicated that sequencing depth was expected to affect the degree of clonotype sharing among donors. Sampling was restricted to blood, and TCR repertoires in tissue are likely to differ from TCR repertoires in blood.

The CDR3 runs 11 amino acids, cysteine and phenylalanine included. Of all the DNA, just the CDR3 is kept, 33 bases in frame from base 1. CDR1 is given as SGHRS and CDR2 as YFSETQ, both from the germline V gene. The sequenced sample consisted of naive CD8+ T cells from PBMCs. Reading the label with the study, this specimen's cell subset or site is: CD45RA+CCR7+. The receptor was isolated from a man younger than 30 in good health. Some clones in this sample may be carry-over from other donors' samples. In this chain, TRBV5-1 is recombined with TRBJ1-1, with the D gene not confidently named. The CDR3 in this case is CASSSAWGAVF. At the DNA level, the sequence is TGCGCCAGCAGCTCGGCCTGGGGTGCGGTCTTT.